Below, 14 T cell receptor beta chains from the same sample are listed, as sequenced in a study of blood T cell repertoires in COVID-19. The assay was immunoSEQ multiplex PCR, and TCRdb's table has in-frame clones only and misses some. In the table there are about 190,000 clones, approximately 90% of which are singletons. Sequenced sample: peripheral blood. Receptor source: a man between 70 and 80 years old with active or convalescent COVID-19.

The chain employs TRBV19 and TRBJ2-5; possibly TRBD1 for D (6 bases). The length of the CDR3 is 13 residues. V lost 4 bases, J lost 1 base, and 7 bases lay in between. Germline-derived CDR1 and CDR2 are LNHDA and SQIVND (reference sequence). Here the CDR3 reads CASSRDIQETQYF. CDR3 DNA: TGTGCCAGTAGTAGGGACATCCAAGAGACCCAGTACTTC.

Comments on this clone: At one boundary the junction diverges from the germline segment, which might be a read error. The chain is built from TRBV29-1 and TRBJ1-2; 9 nucleotides line up with TRBD1. Germline V lookup: CDR1 SQVTM, CDR2 ANQGSEA. CDR3 size: 13 residues. The CDR3 spells CSVEGTGRYGYTF. The CDR3 region has the DNA TGCAGCGTAGAAGGGACAGGGCGGTATGGCTACACCTTC. The full variable domain, rest sourced from reference TRBV29-1 and TRBJ1-2, is SAVISQKPSRDICQRGTSLTIQCQVDSQVTMMFWYRQQPGQSLTLIATANQGSEATYESGFVIDKFPISRPNLTFSTLTVSNMSPEDSSIYLCSVEGTGRYGYTFGSGTRLTVV.

This clone was seen only once. This chain uses TRBV10-3 with TRBJ2-7; TRBD1 matches 9 bases. Germline V gives CDR1 ENHRY, CDR2 SYGVKD. Germline trimming cut 11 bases from V and 2 bases from J; bases unmatched to any gene: 7. This CDR3 has 13 amino acids. CDR3 sequence (DNA): TGTGCCGTCGGGGGACAGGGAACCTACGAGCAGTACTTC. This translates into CAVGGQGTYEQYF.

The chain joins TRBV28 to TRBJ1-5; 9 nucleotides line up with TRBD1. The CDR3 totals 17 residues. CDR1 and CDR2 from the germline V gene are MDHEN and SYDVKM. With V trimmed by 5 bases and J by 3 bases, 11 bases remained unmatched. The CDR3 DNA sequence: TGTGCCAGCAGTCACAACAGGGGGCCCTACTACAATCAGCCCCAGCATTTT. As protein: CASSHNRGPYYNQPQHF. Full variable domain (outside the CDR3, taken from reference TRBV28 and TRBJ1-5): DVKVTQSSRYLVKRTGEKVFLECVQDMDHENMFWYRQDPGLGLRLIYFSYDVKMKEKGDIPEGYSVSREKKERFSLILESASTNQTSMYLCASSHNRGPYYNQPQHFGDGTRLSIL.

The rearrangement joins TRBV12-1 to TRBJ2-1; the listed D gene, TRBD1, was not tested against the DNA. TRBV12-1 is described as a pseudogene. The CDR3 totals 15 residues. CDR3 protein: CASSLGRGQVDEQFF. The CDR3 DNA sequence: TGTGCCAGCAGCTTGGGCAGGGGGCAGGTGGATGAGCAGTTCTTC.

This chain uses TRBV4-1 with TRBJ2-2; the match to TRBD2 covers 12 bases. Per germline, CDR1 MGHRA and CDR2 YSYEKL. With V trimmed by 6 bases and J by 0 bases, 8 bases remained unmatched. The CDR3 has 18 residues. The CDR3 DNA follows: TGCGCCAGCAGTCACGGTCGACTAGCGGGGGCGAACACCGGGGAGCTGTTTTTT. Its translation: CASSHGRLAGANTGELFF.

The rearrangement joins TRBV7-2 to TRBJ2-2; weak D call: TRBD2 (5 bases). The CDR3 length is 17 residues. The V and J ends lost 5 bases and 7 bases respectively, with 23 bases between them. Germline V gene data show CDR1 as SGHTA and CDR2 as FQGNSA. CDR3 in amino acids: CASSPQPGRARGGELFF. For the CDR3, the DNA is TGTGCCAGCAGCCCCCAGCCGGGCAGAGCTCGGGGCGGGGAGCTGTTTTTT.

The chain couples TRBV24-1 to TRBJ2-3, with unresolved D. The germline V gene encodes CDR1 KGHDR and CDR2 SFDVKD. The V end was cut by 5 bases, the J end by 0 bases, with 14 bases between. The CDR3 extends over 16 amino acids. DNA for the CDR3: TGTGCCACCAGTGCTAATCGGATGACTAGCACAGATACGCAGTATTTT. This encodes CATSANRMTSTDTQYF.

The CDR3 coding sequence is TGTGCCAGCAGCCCTGGGCCACAACACAATGAGCAGTTCTTC. Its translation is CASSPGPQHNEQFF. This chain uses TRBV7-2 with TRBJ2-1; D unresolved. This CDR3 comprises 14 residues. V lost 5 bases and J lost 5, with 13 bases in between. Germline values: CDR1 SGHTA, CDR2 FQGNSA. Full variable domain (rest looked up from reference TRBV7-2 and TRBJ2-1): GAGVSQSPSNKVTEKGKDVELRCDPISGHTALYWYRQSLGQGLEFLIYFQGNSAPDKSGLPSDRFSAERTGGSVSTLTIQRTQQEDSAVYLCASSPGPQHNEQFFGPGTRLTVL.

V is TRBV23-1 and J is TRBJ1-4; D gene unclear. TRBV23-1 is given ORF status, its function remaining uncertain. The V gene lost 0 bases and the J gene lost 6 bases, with 23 bases spanning the gap. The CDR3 loop spans 19 amino acids. Written as DNA, the CDR3 is TGCGCCAGCAGTCAATCGTCACACTATCACCGCGATTGGTATGAAAAACTGTTTTTT. Protein product: CASSQSSHYHRDWYEKLFF.

The V and J genes are TRBV7-9 and TRBJ2-3, with a tentative D call TRBD1 (6 bases). Between the trimmed V and J ends, which lost 5 bases and 1 base, there was a span of 13 bases. Looked up from germline, CDR1 is SEHNR and CDR2 is FQNEAQ (reference sequence). CDR3 length: 15 amino acids. In DNA, the CDR3 is TGTGCCAGCAGCCAGAGGGCAGGGGGCACAGATACGCAGTATTTT. Encoded protein: CASSQRAGGTDTQYF.

V usage is TRBV15 and J usage is TRBJ1-6, with D possibly TRBD1 on 6 matching bases. The CDR3 loop spans 13 amino acids. Germline CDR1 LNHNV, CDR2 YYDKDF (reference sequence). V lost 4 bases to trimming and J lost 8 bases, with 9 bases between them. The CDR3 coding sequence is TGTGCCACCAGCACTAACAGGGATTCACCCCTCCACTTT. Protein sequence: CATSTNRDSPLHF.

The CDR3 nucleotides read TGTGCCAGTAGCCTCCTAGCGGGGCGCACAGATACGCAGTATTTT. This translates into CASSLLAGRTDTQYF. The chain combines TRBV19 with TRBJ2-3, with 9 bases fitting TRBD2. The CDR3 contains 15 residues. Germline CDR1 LNHDA, CDR2 SQIVND (reference sequence). Trimming removed 6 bases from V and 1 base from J; junction bases left unmatched: 5.

This chain links TRBV5-8 with TRBJ2-5, with 7 bases identical to TRBD1. The CDR3 runs 14 residues. With 4 bases clipped from V and 5 bases from J, the junction kept 8 bases outside the gene matches. Germline V gene sequence: CDR1 SGHTS, CDR2 YDEGEE. As DNA, the CDR3 is TGTGCCAGCAGCGTGACAGGGTTGAGGGAGACCCAGTACTTC. It codes for CASSVTGLRETQYF.